Below, 19 T cell receptor beta chains from the same sample are listed, as sequenced in a study of molecular identifiers for immune sequencing clone quantification. TCRdb independently ran MiXCR on the PCR reads; one entry per CDR3 protein. This table has about 630,000 distinct CDR3 sequences, 25% appearing once. The sequencing input was naive CD8+ T cells from blood, with Jurkat cell RNA spiked in. Stated subset: FACS-sorted CD8+CD4-CCR7+CD45RA+ naive T cells. The receptors were sampled from a human donor in good health. Some libraries in this study had Jurkat cell RNA spiked in.

This clonotype occurred once. A much larger clonotype is one base distant, so this may be a read error. The V gene is TRBV4-3, the J gene TRBJ2-7; 10 bases align to TRBD1. The CDR3 runs 17 residues. Germline CDR1 reads LGHNA; CDR2 reads YSLEER. Unmatched junction bases numbered 13, after V lost 1 base and J lost 7 bases. The CDR3 coding sequence is TGCGCCAGCAGCCAAGTCCATGGGGGACAGGGGCAAAAGGAGCAGTACTTC. Translation gives CASSQVHGGQGQKEQYF.

The V gene is TRBV28, the J gene TRBJ2-7, with D tentatively TRBD2 (6 bases). Germline assignment: CDR1 MDHEN and CDR2 SYDVKM. The CDR3 contains 14 residues. Trimming cost V 2 bases and J 4 bases, with 12 bases left between them. CDR3 bases: TGTGCCAGCAGTTTACAGAATCGGGAGTACGAGCAGTACTTC. This sequence encodes CASSLQNREYEQYF.

This clonotype was detected many times. The gene calls are TRBV28 and TRBJ2-7, with D unclear. The V end was cut by 5 bases, the J end by 5 bases, with 16 bases between. The CDR3 length is 14 residues. Germline assignment: CDR1 MDHEN and CDR2 SYDVKM. This CDR3 is CASSQEQTHNEQYF. For the CDR3, the DNA is TGTGCCAGCAGTCAGGAACAGACCCATAACGAGCAGTACTTC.

Here the CDR3 DNA reads TGCGCCAGCAGCCAAGGCTGGGATTCTAACAATGAGCAGTTCTTC. It codes for CASSQGWDSNNEQFF. This chain links TRBV4-1 with TRBJ2-1; D not resolved. The V end was cut by 1 base, the J end by 5 bases, with 12 bases between. Germline V gene sequence: CDR1 MGHRA, CDR2 YSYEKL. The CDR3 is 15 amino acids.

This clonotype was seen ten or more times. V gene TRBV30 combines with J gene TRBJ2-5; D not certain. This CDR3 is 14 amino acids long. V gave up 0 bases and J gave up 3 bases, with 11 bases separating them. Germline V gene sequence: CDR1 GTSNPN, CDR2 SVGIG (reference sequence). The CDR3 coding sequence is TGTGCCTGGAGTGTACTGGGGTTCAAAGAGACCCAGTACTTC. Its protein is CAWSVLGFKETQYF.

On this clonotype: This could be a read error, since a much larger clone is one nucleotide away. The CDR3 DNA reads TGTGCCAGCAGTTTAGGGACAGCGTGTAATTCACCCCTCCACTTT. This codes for CASSLGTACNSPLHF. V gene TRBV27 combines with J gene TRBJ1-6, with 7 bases fitting TRBD1. CDR1 and CDR2 from the germline V gene are MNHEY and SMNVEV (reference sequence). The V and J ends lost 2 bases and 6 bases, in that order; junction bases with no gene match: 4. The CDR3 is made up of 15 amino acids.

V is TRBV20-1 and J is TRBJ1-6, with D possibly matching TRBD1 (5 bases). The germline V and J ends were trimmed by 1 base and 0 bases, with 10 bases remaining between them. Germline lookup yields CDR1 DFQATT and CDR2 SNEGSKA (reference sequence). The CDR3 is 16 residues long. CDR3: CSARAGGGSYNSPLHF. CDR3 coding DNA: TGCAGTGCTAGAGCGGGTGGGGGCTCCTATAATTCACCCCTCCACTTT.

The table lists this clonotype with many counts. V is TRBV5-1 and J is TRBJ2-1, with D possibly matching TRBD1 (5 bases). Looked up from germline, CDR1 is SGHRS and CDR2 is YFSETQ. This CDR3 has 15 amino acids. The V gene lost 4 bases and the J gene lost 6 bases, with 17 bases spanning the gap. In nucleotides, the CDR3 is TGCGCCAGCAGCGCGGTCCCAGAACAGGCCAATGAGCAGTTCTTC. Amino acid sequence: CASSAVPEQANEQFF.

This clonotype was seen a few times. The rearrangement uses TRBV7-2 and TRBJ2-1, with TRBD2 matching 15 bases. V dropped 2 bases and J dropped 12; count of bases not matched to a gene: 11. In germline, CDR1 is SGHTA, CDR2 FQGNSA. The CDR3 sequence is 17 residues long. CDR3 in amino acids: CASSLPRGLAGGLRQFF. In DNA, the CDR3 is TGTGCCAGCAGCTTACCCAGGGGACTAGCGGGAGGCTTGCGGCAGTTCTTC. Full variable domain (remainder filled in from reference TRBV7-2 and TRBJ2-1): GAGVSQSPSNKVTEKGKDVELRCDPISGHTALYWYRQSLGQGLEFLIYFQGNSAPDKSGLPSDRFSAERTGGSVSTLTIQRTQQEDSAVYLCASSLPRGLAGGLRQFFGPGTRLTVL.

About this clonotype itself: A read error may account for a junction end that differs from germline. The V and J genes are TRBV19 and TRBJ1-6; perhaps TRBD1 as D (5 bases). This CDR3 contains 14 residues. Germline values: CDR1 LNHDA, CDR2 SQIVND (reference sequence). The CDR3 protein is CASSIQSGTVPPHF. The CDR3 DNA is TGTGCCAGTAGTATTCAATCGGGGACCGTACCCCCCCACTTT.

This clonotype was counted a few times. The rearrangement links TRBV24-1 to TRBJ1-1; D may be TRBD1 (6 bases). The CDR3 totals 15 residues. The ends were cut back, 1 base at V and 4 bases at J, with 12 bases in the middle. The V gene's germline CDR1 is KGHDR and CDR2 SFDVKD. The CDR3 region has the DNA TGTGCCACCAGTGATTTCGCAGGGGCGACCACTGAAGCTTTCTTT. Its translation is CATSDFAGATTEAFF.

To note about this clonotype: Since a much larger clone is just one base distant, this may be a read error. The chain links TRBV7-2 to TRBJ2-5, with 7 bases identical to TRBD1. Germline loops: CDR1 SGHTA, CDR2 FQGNSA. V trimming: 5 bases; J trimming: 2 bases; junction bases outside the gene matches: 14. The CDR3 runs to 17 residues. CDR3 coding DNA: TGTGCCAGCAGCCCTCCCCGCCCGTGGGACAGTCAAGAGACCCAGTACTTC. It is translated as CASSPPRPWDSQETQYF.

This clonotype appeared a few times. The genes are TRBV7-2 and TRBJ2-5; 15 bases line up with TRBD2. With V trimmed by 1 base and J by 1 base, 4 bases remained unmatched. The CDR3 covers 18 residues. CDR1 SGHTA and CDR2 FQGNSA come from the germline V gene. The CDR3 nucleotides read TGTGCCAGCAGCTTAGAAGGACTAGCGGGGGGGCTCCAAGAGACCCAGTACTTC. Amino acid sequence: CASSLEGLAGGLQETQYF.

This clonotype was counted ten times or more. The chain carries TRBV7-9 and TRBJ2-7; D not resolved. V was clipped by 5 bases and J by 2 bases, with 13 bases between them. Germline V gene sequence: CDR1 SEHNR, CDR2 FQNEAQ (reference sequence). This CDR3 has 14 amino acids. CDR3 coding DNA: TGTGCCAGCAGCCCGGCAATCCGAGCCTACGAGCAGTACTTC. It is translated as CASSPAIRAYEQYF. The variable domain in full, completed from reference TRBV7-9 and TRBJ2-7, reads DTGVSQNPRHKITKRGQNVTFRCDPISEHNRLYWYRQTLGQGPEFLTYFQNEAQLEKSRLLSDRFSAERPKGSFSTLEIQRTEQGDSAMYLCASSPAIRAYEQYFGPGTRLTVT.

Points on this clonotype: A read error may account for a junction end that differs from germline. The gene calls are TRBV25-1 and TRBJ2-1, with 9 bases that match TRBD1. Germline V lookup: CDR1 MGHDK, CDR2 SYGVNS. This CDR3 region has 15 residues. The CDR3 spells CASSTGQGMENVQFF. DNA for the CDR3: TGTGCCAGCAGTACCGGACAGGGGATGGAAAATGTGCAGTTCTTC.

This clonotype appeared a few times. This chain joins TRBV12-3 or TRBV12-4 and TRBJ2-7; the D is unclear. V lost 0 bases and J lost 4, with 7 bases in between. The CDR3 totals 13 residues. The DNA of the CDR3 is TGTGCCAGCAGTTTAGCGCGAGTATACGAGCAGTACTTC. Residues: CASSLARVYEQYF.

This clonotype was observed a few times. The V and J genes are TRBV30 and TRBJ2-1; D tentatively fits TRBD1 or TRBD2 (6 bases each). V lost 5 bases to trimming and J lost 3 bases, with 20 bases between them. The CDR3 sequence is 16 residues long. Germline CDR1 GTSNPN, CDR2 SVGIG (reference sequence). The CDR3 DNA reads TGTGCCTGGTCCAGAACCCTAAGGGGGGACTACAATGAGCAGTTCTTC. Translating gives CAWSRTLRGDYNEQFF.

This clonotype has ten or more counts. The chain has TRBV7-9 and TRBJ2-3, with a weak D call TRBD2 (5 bases). Germline CDR1 SEHNR, CDR2 FQNEAQ (reference sequence). Trimming took 5 bases from V and 2 from J, leaving 14 bases between them. The CDR3 has 15 amino acids. The CDR3 nucleotides read TGTGCCAGCAGCCAACGGAGCGGACCCACAGATACGCAGTATTTT. Its protein product is CASSQRSGPTDTQYF. Complete variable domain (other parts from reference TRBV7-9 and TRBJ2-3): DTGVSQNPRHKITKRGQNVTFRCDPISEHNRLYWYRQTLGQGPEFLTYFQNEAQLEKSRLLSDRFSAERPKGSFSTLEIQRTEQGDSAMYLCASSQRSGPTDTQYFGPGTRLTVL.

The sample holds a few counts of this clonotype. The chain employs TRBV7-9 and TRBJ2-7; 11 bases align to TRBD2. The germline V gene encodes CDR1 SEHNR and CDR2 FQNEAQ (reference sequence). Trimming removed 5 bases from V and 5 bases from J; junction bases left unmatched: 8. The CDR3 is 15 residues long. The CDR3 DNA reads as TGTGCCAGCAGCCCTACTAGCGGGAGAACAAACGAGCAGTACTTC. Residues: CASSPTSGRTNEQYF.